A selection of T cell receptor beta chains follows, all from one sample in a study of T-cell reconstitution after alpha-beta-depleted transplantation in children. Via MiXCR, TCRdb re-called the PCR reads, giving one row per CDR3 protein. The data hold 240,000 or so distinct CDR3 sequences, with roughly 8% observed a single time. Sample: PBMCs, mostly from graft donor cells, taken 180 days after TCRalphabeta/CD19-depleted stem cell transplant. The receptors here all came from a male patient younger than 18 who had a stem cell transplant for acute lymphoblastic leukemia, so the T cells may come from the graft donor. The CDR3 runs from the conserved cysteine through the conserved F or W. The order of the fields is J gene, clone size, V gene, D gene, CDR3 protein, CDR3 DNA. A D gene is named only where the DNA matches it firmly. The listing skips clone size in some rows; elsewhere it reads once, few, many or a size class.

TRBJ2-7	many	TRBV19	NA	CASSSGGGLHQYF	TGTGCCAGTAGTAGTGGTGGCGGGCTCCATCAGTACTTC
TRBJ1-2	NA	TRBV11-2	TRBD1	CASSLERGQGGGYGYTF	TGTGCCAGCAGCTTAGAAAGGGGACAGGGAGGTGGCTATGGCTACACCTTC
TRBJ2-7	many	TRBV7-9	TRBD1	CASSYGTGEPYEQYF	TGTGCCAGCAGCTACGGGACAGGGGAACCCTACGAGCAGTACTTC
TRBJ2-7	many	TRBV9	NA	CASNNRGGDEQYF	TGTGCCAGTAATAACAGGGGGGGCGACGAGCAGTACTTC
TRBJ2-5	many	TRBV29-1	TRBD2	CSLQVGLAGAHQETQYF	TGCAGCCTTCAAGTAGGACTAGCGGGGGCGCACCAAGAGACCCAGTACTTC
TRBJ1-1	many	TRBV5-1	TRBD1	CASSRQGPYGDTEAFF	TGCGCCAGCAGCCGACAGGGCCCCTACGGGGACACTGAAGCTTTCTTT
TRBJ2-1	NA	TRBV7-3	TRBD2	CASSKSSGEGPPYNEQFF	TGTGCCAGCAGCAAAAGTAGCGGGGAAGGCCCACCCTACAATGAGCAGTTCTTC
TRBJ2-3	many	TRBV6-5	NA	CASSVGDTQYF	TGTGCCAGCAGCGTGGGAGATACGCAGTATTTT
TRBJ2-7	few	TRBV11-2	NA	CASSLDQTAYREQYF	TGTGCCAGCAGCTTAGATCAGACAGCTTACCGGGAGCAGTACTTC
TRBJ2-6	many	TRBV5-8	TRBD1	CASSFGTGTGGANVLTF	TGTGCCAGCAGCTTCGGGACAGGGACAGGGGGGGCCAACGTCCTGACTTTC
TRBJ1-2	many	TRBV28	TRBD1	CASTTGGGYGYTF	TGTGCCAGCACAACAGGGGGCGGGTATGGCTACACCTTC
TRBJ2-3	many	TRBV20-1	NA	CSASPYTDTQYF	TGCAGTGCTAGTCCCTACACAGATACGCAGTATTTT
TRBJ1-5	many	TRBV6-5	TRBD1	CASILSRDRGYQPQHF	TGTGCCAGCATTCTATCCCGGGACAGGGGATATCAGCCCCAGCATTTT
TRBJ2-3	NA	TRBV7-2	NA	CASSQRGYYTDTQYF	TGTGCCAGCAGCCAAAGGGGGTATTACACAGATACGCAGTATTTT
TRBJ1-1	many	TRBV7-9	NA	CASSLGGKFLEAFF	TGTGCCAGCAGCTTAGGGGGGAAATTCCTTGAAGCTTTCTTT
TRBJ2-1	many	TRBV27	TRBD2	CASSSLAGGGNEQFF	TGTGCCAGCAGTTCCCTAGCGGGAGGAGGCAATGAGCAGTTCTTC
TRBJ2-4	many	TRBV5-6	NA	CASSLVGGAKNIQYF	TGTGCCAGCAGCTTGGTTGGGGGGGCCAAAAACATTCAGTACTTC
TRBJ1-1	many	TRBV12-3/TRBV12-4	NA	CASSRRGLNTEAFF	TGTGCCAGCAGTCGCAGGGGATTGAACACTGAAGCTTTCTTT
TRBJ2-7	few	TRBV29-1	TRBD2	CSVEWGTGRVGEQYF	TGCAGCGTTGAATGGGGTACCGGGAGGGTAGGCGAGCAGTACTTC
TRBJ2-1	many	TRBV28	NA	CASSSPLRDEQFF	TGTGCCAGCAGTTCTCCTCTTCGGGATGAGCAGTTCTTC
TRBJ2-7	many	TRBV11-1	TRBD1	CASSLFRTGDLYSYEQYF	TGTGCCAGCAGCTTATTTAGGACAGGGGATCTTTATTCCTACGAGCAGTACTTC
TRBJ2-5	many	TRBV9	TRBD1	CASSVAGDRGIGETQYF	TGTGCCAGCAGCGTAGCGGGTGACAGGGGGATTGGCGAGACCCAGTACTTC
TRBJ2-7	NA	TRBV12-3/TRBV12-4	NA	CASSLVQGNEQYF	TGTGCCAGCAGTTTAGTTCAGGGGAACGAGCAGTACTTC
TRBJ2-5	many	TRBV4-3	TRBD1	CASSPWTGGWETQYF	TGCGCCAGCAGCCCCTGGACAGGGGGCTGGGAGACCCAGTACTTC
TRBJ1-2	many	TRBV5-5	TRBD1	CASSLAPGQGSNYGYTF	TGTGCCAGCAGCTTGGCCCCGGGACAGGGGTCTAACTATGGCTACACCTTC
TRBJ2-3	many	TRBV27	NA	CASSWGDTQYF	TGTGCCAGCAGTTGGGGGGATACGCAGTATTTT
TRBJ2-3	many	TRBV11-1	NA	CASTRQTFTDTQYF	TGTGCCAGCACCAGACAGACCTTCACAGATACGCAGTATTTT
TRBJ1-1	many	TRBV18	TRBD1	CASSLSKGAPNTEAFF	TGTGCCAGCTCCTTATCGAAGGGGGCGCCGAACACTGAAGCTTTCTTT
TRBJ2-6	few	TRBV20-1	TRBD2	CSAFSGSQAGANVLTF	TGCAGTGCCTTTAGCGGGAGTCAGGCTGGGGCCAACGTCCTGACTTTC
TRBJ2-3	many	TRBV5-1	TRBD2	CASSLGGTSGDTQYF	TGCGCCAGCAGCTTAGGCGGGACTAGCGGAGATACGCAGTATTTT
TRBJ1-5	many	TRBV20-1	NA	CSARGGQSQHF	TGCAGTGCTAGAGGGGGGCAGTCCCAGCATTTT
TRBJ2-1	many	TRBV15	NA	CATSSPDGEYNEQFF	TGTGCCACCAGCAGTCCAGACGGGGAATACAATGAGCAGTTCTTC
TRBJ2-5	many	TRBV4-1	NA	CASSPGPGVETQYF	TGCGCCAGCAGCCCGGGACCAGGGGTTGAGACCCAGTACTTC
TRBJ1-2	many	TRBV5-1	NA	CASSLSTAYHGYTF	TGCGCCAGCAGCTTATCGACAGCCTACCATGGCTACACCTTC
TRBJ1-4	many	TRBV28	NA	CASSLNDRLPNEKLFF	TGTGCCAGCAGTTTAAATGACAGATTACCAAATGAAAAACTGTTTTTT
TRBJ1-2	many	TRBV20-1	NA	CSARESGRGPRINYGYTF	TGCAGTGCTAGAGAGTCAGGACGAGGGCCCAGAATTAACTATGGCTACACCTTC
TRBJ1-5	many	TRBV5-1	NA	CASSPEGGNQPQHF	TGCGCCAGCAGCCCTGAAGGGGGCAATCAGCCCCAGCATTTT
TRBJ2-6	many	TRBV27	TRBD1	CASRGDRGWANVLTF	TGTGCCAGCAGGGGAGACAGGGGCTGGGCCAACGTCCTGACTTTC
TRBJ1-1	many	TRBV29-1	TRBD1	CSVNRGLTTEAFF	TGCAGCGTTAACAGGGGGCTCACCACTGAAGCTTTCTTT
TRBJ2-2	many	TRBV6-1	NA	CASLYGSGTRELFF	TGTGCCAGCCTGTACGGGAGTGGGACCCGGGAGCTGTTTTTT
TRBJ1-3	many	TRBV20-1	TRBD1	CSASMDRGVRYPGNTIYF	TGCAGTGCTAGTATGGACAGGGGAGTCCGGTACCCTGGAAACACCATATATTTT
TRBJ2-6	NA	TRBV9	NA	CASSPRSGTDGSGANVLTF	TGTGCCAGCAGCCCCCGGTCGGGGACGGATGGCTCTGGGGCCAACGTCCTGACTTTC
TRBJ2-7	many	TRBV21-1	NA	CASSKATRREQYF	TGTGCCAGCAGCAAAGCGACAAGAAGGGAGCAGTACTTC
TRBJ2-7	many	TRBV28	NA	CASSLPADYEQYF	TGTGCCAGCAGTTTACCGGCCGACTACGAGCAGTACTTC
TRBJ2-2	few	TRBV5-1	NA	CASSTSGFTGELFF	TGCGCCAGCAGCACGTCTGGGTTTACCGGGGAGCTGTTTTTT
TRBJ2-2	many	TRBV19	TRBD1	CASSRTGGNTGELFF	TGTGCCAGTAGTCGGACAGGGGGAAACACCGGGGAGCTGTTTTTT
TRBJ2-7	many	TRBV25-1	TRBD1	CASSEGTGGIYEQYF	TGTGCCAGCAGTGAAGGCACAGGGGGCATATACGAGCAGTACTTC
TRBJ1-1	many	TRBV12-3/TRBV12-4	NA	CASRIQGANTEAFF	TGTGCCAGCAGGATACAGGGTGCGAACACTGAAGCTTTCTTT
TRBJ2-7	many	TRBV4-2	NA	CASSQVLGGDLSYEQYF	TGTGCCAGCAGCCAAGTCTTAGGAGGGGACCTCTCCTACGAGCAGTACTTC
TRBJ1-1	many	TRBV27	NA	CAVGGRLGTEAFF	TGTGCAGTCGGAGGGAGATTGGGAACTGAAGCTTTCTTT
TRBJ2-7	many	TRBV10-3	NA	CATFRDYEQYF	TGTGCCACCTTCCGGGACTACGAGCAGTACTTC
TRBJ2-1	many	TRBV7-6	NA	CASSLGGGGDGEQFF	TGTGCCAGCAGCTTAGGAGGGGGTGGGGACGGTGAGCAGTTCTTC
TRBJ2-7	many	TRBV12-3/TRBV12-4	NA	CASGGPYEQYF	TGTGCCAGCGGGGGTCCCTACGAGCAGTACTTC
TRBJ2-7	many	TRBV3-1	NA	CASSHGYYEQYF	TGTGCCAGCAGCCATGGCTACTACGAGCAGTACTTC
TRBJ2-3	many	TRBV3-1	NA	CASSQTAGVSGADTQYF	TGTGCCAGCAGCCAGACGGCAGGAGTATCGGGAGCGGATACGCAGTATTTT
TRBJ2-5	many	TRBV7-9	TRBD1	CASRRQGAGGETQYF	TGTGCCAGCAGGAGACAGGGGGCAGGGGGAGAGACCCAGTACTTC
TRBJ2-1	many	TRBV6-1	TRBD2	CASTSWASGRAGEQFF	TGTGCCAGCACCTCCTGGGCTAGCGGGAGAGCGGGTGAGCAGTTCTTC
TRBJ1-4	many	TRBV18	NA	CASSPGTKEKLFF	TGTGCCAGCTCACCAGGGACGAAGGAAAAACTGTTTTTT
TRBJ2-5	many	TRBV6-2/TRBV6-3	TRBD2	CASSYSKASGAQETQYF	TGTGCCAGCAGTTACTCGAAGGCTAGCGGGGCGCAAGAGACCCAGTACTTC
TRBJ2-7	many	TRBV7-2	NA	CASSFLGHFNEQYF	TGTGCCAGCAGCTTTCTGGGACACTTTAACGAGCAGTACTTC